Each of the 31 T cell receptor beta chains below was sequenced from the same sample in a study of shared clonotypes between healthy human individuals. Clones were read by immunoSEQ multiplex PCR, and TCRdb kept only the in-frame ones, dropping some. The sample records roughly 1,500,000 clones, 95% to 99% being singletons. Sequenced input: naive CD4+ T cells sorted from blood. Described subset: CD45RA+ positively selected. These TCRs come from a young man in good health.

J is TRBJ2-1 and V is TRBV7-2; no reliable D call. From germline, CDR1 is SGHTA and CDR2 FQGNSA. The V end lost 0 bases, the J end lost 6 bases, and 3 bases lay between the germline ends. The CDR3 extends over 12 amino acids. The CDR3 sequence: CASSLARNEQFF. The CDR3 DNA follows: TGTGCCAGCAGCTTAGCCCGCAATGAGCAGTTCTTC.

The sample holds one count of this clone. The genes are TRBV28 and TRBJ1-5, with D maybe TRBD1 (5 bases). Germline V gene data show CDR1 as MDHEN and CDR2 as SYDVKM. This CDR3 region has 15 residues. Trimming took off 4 bases at V and 3 bases at J, with 13 bases between the two ends. CDR3 region: CASSSGDPINQPQHF. The CDR3 DNA is TGTGCCAGCAGTTCCGGGGACCCCATCAATCAGCCCCAGCATTTT.

CDR3 coding DNA: TGTGCCAGCAAAACTAGCGGGAACACCGGGGAGCTGTTTTTT. Translated: CASKTSGNTGELFF. The chain is built from TRBV6-4 and TRBJ2-2; 8 bases agree with TRBD2. Germline V gene lookup returns CDR1 MRHNA and CDR2 SNTAGT. J was trimmed by 1 base and V by 7 bases; bases with no gene match: 2. This CDR3 region has 14 residues.

The chain joins TRBV5-1 to TRBJ1-2; TRBD1 matches 8 bases. The CDR3 sequence is 15 residues long. J gave up 4 bases and V 4 bases, and 9 bases lay outside the gene matches. Germline V gene lookup returns CDR1 SGHRS and CDR2 YFSETQ. The CDR3 DNA reads TGCGCCAGCAGCACCCAACAGGGGGGATTCTATGGCTACACCTTC. Translating it yields CASSTQQGGFYGYTF.

The chain carries TRBV11-2 and TRBJ2-7, with D possibly being TRBD2 (6 bases). The CDR3 has 13 amino acids. The V end lost 7 bases, the J end lost 3 bases, and 13 bases lay between the germline ends. The germline V gene has CDR1 SGHAT and CDR2 FQNNGV. The CDR3 nucleotides are TGTGCCAGCACCCCGGGGGTTCTCTACGAGCAGTACTTC. It translates to CASTPGVLYEQYF. Drawing the rest from reference TRBV11-2 and TRBJ2-7, the complete variable domain is EAGVAQSPRYKIIEKRQSVAFWCNPISGHATLYWYQQILGQGPKLLIQFQNNGVVDDSQLPKDRFSAERLKGVDSTLKIQPAKLEDSAVYLCASTPGVLYEQYFGPGTRLTVT.

J is TRBJ2-5 and V is TRBV29-1; D unresolved. This CDR3 has 12 residues. The germline gives CDR1 SQVTM, CDR2 ANQGSEA. Trimming left V 6 bases short and J 1 base short, with 9 bases between. For the CDR3, the DNA is TGCAGCGTCGAGAGGCCCCAAGAGACCCAGTACTTC. Translation gives CSVERPQETQYF.

This clone has just one count. This chain links TRBV5-6 with TRBJ1-1; D unresolved. Germline V gene lookup returns CDR1 SGHDT and CDR2 YYEEEE. V shed 1 base and J shed 5 bases, with 18 bases lying between them. The CDR3 runs to 16 residues. CDR3 DNA sequence: TGTGCCAGCAGCTTGACAGTGGGGATAAGGGATACTGAAGCTTTCTTT. It yields the protein CASSLTVGIRDTEAFF.

This chain links TRBV7-6 with TRBJ2-7, with 9 positions matching TRBD1. From germline, CDR1 is SGHVS and CDR2 FNYEAQ. V dropped 2 bases and J dropped 4; count of bases not matched to a gene: 6. This CDR3 region has 15 residues. The chain's CDR3 is CASSLSGTGRYEQYF. Here the CDR3 DNA reads TGTGCCAGCAGCTTATCCGGGACAGGGAGGTACGAGCAGTACTTC.

The CDR3 reads CASSFSGPDWREQYF. The CDR3 DNA sequence: TGTGCCAGCAGCTTTTCAGGACCCGACTGGCGGGAGCAGTACTTC. J is TRBJ2-7 and V is TRBV9, with D unresolved. This CDR3 has 15 residues. The ends were cut back, 4 bases at V and 7 bases at J, with 21 bases in the middle. From germline, CDR1 is SGDLS and CDR2 YYNGEE.

DNA for the CDR3: TGTGCCAGCAGCCAAGATCGCAGTAGCGGGGAGCTGTTTTTT. Its translation: CASSQDRSSGELFF. The chain has TRBV14 and TRBJ2-2; D is uncertain. Germline V gene sequence: CDR1 SGHDN, CDR2 FVKESK. The CDR3 runs 14 residues. The germline V and J ends were trimmed by 0 bases and 7 bases, with 9 bases remaining between them. The whole variable domain, remainder taken from reference TRBV14 and TRBJ2-2, is EAGVTQFPSHSVIEKGQTVTLRCDPISGHDNLYWYRRVMGKEIKFLLHFVKESKQDESGMPNNRFLAERTGGTYSTLKVQPAELEDSGVYFCASSQDRSSGELFFGEGSRLTVL.

The genes are TRBV5-1 and TRBJ1-3; D might be TRBD1 (6 bases). Germline CDR1 SGHRS, CDR2 YFSETQ. This CDR3 has 15 residues. Between the trimmed V and J ends, which lost 2 bases and 2 bases, there was a span of 11 bases. CDR3 sequence reads: CASSLGGKTGNTIYF. The CDR3 DNA sequence: TGCGCCAGCAGCTTAGGGGGGAAAACTGGAAACACCATATATTTT. Complete variable domain (other parts from reference TRBV5-1 and TRBJ1-3): KAGVTQTPRYLIKTRGQQVTLSCSPISGHRSVSWYQQTPGQGLQFLFEYFSETQRNKGNFPGRFSGRQFSNSRSEMNVSTLELGDSALYLCASSLGGKTGNTIYFGEGSWLTVV.

The chain links TRBV14 to TRBJ2-5; D gene unclear. This CDR3 comprises 13 residues. The germline V gene encodes CDR1 SGHDN and CDR2 FVKESK. V shed 0 bases and J shed 0 bases, with 2 bases lying between them. Written as DNA, the CDR3 is TGTGCCAGCAGCCAAGATAACCAAGAGACCCAGTACTTC. This sequence encodes CASSQDNQETQYF.

This clone has just one count. The gene calls are TRBV11-2 and TRBJ2-1, with 10 bases matching TRBD2. CDR1 is SGHAT and CDR2 is FQNNGV in the germline V gene. The CDR3 sequence is 16 residues long. Unmatched junction bases numbered 9, after V lost 6 bases and J lost 4 bases. Written as DNA, the CDR3 is TGTGCCAGCAGACGGTTAGCGGGAGGACCTTACAATGAGCAGTTCTTC. Translation gives CASRRLAGGPYNEQFF.

The rearrangement links TRBV4-3 to TRBJ1-1; D is ambiguous. Germline loops: CDR1 LGHNA, CDR2 YSLEER. This CDR3 spans 16 amino acids. V lost 0 bases to trimming and J lost 1 base, with 12 bases between them. The CDR3 loop reads CASSQERTDWNTEAFF. The CDR3 DNA reads as TGCGCCAGCAGCCAAGAGCGAACGGATTGGAACACTGAAGCTTTCTTT.

This clone was seen a single time. The chain combines TRBV18 with TRBJ2-7, with TRBD2 matching 15 bases. Trimming took 1 base from V and 2 from J; bases not matched to a gene: 3. The CDR3 spans 17 residues. Germline-derived CDR1 and CDR2 are KGHSH and LQKENI. The CDR3 loop is CASSPRTSGRGTYEQYF. CDR3 DNA: TGTGCCAGCTCACCACGGACTAGCGGGAGGGGAACCTACGAGCAGTACTTC.

The chain joins TRBV28 to TRBJ2-7, with TRBD2 matching over 15 bases. This CDR3 region has 15 residues. Germline trimming cut 5 bases from V and 7 bases from J; bases unmatched to any gene: 6. Looked up from germline, CDR1 is MDHEN and CDR2 is SYDVKM. The CDR3 DNA is TGTGCCAGCAGTCGTGGACTAGCGGGAGGGTATGAGCAGTACTTC. This gives the protein CASSRGLAGGYEQYF.

This sequence joins TRBV27 and TRBJ2-1; tentatively, D is TRBD1 (5 bases). The CDR3 is 14 residues long. V was pared by 3 bases and J by 9 bases, with 15 bases between. Germline V gene sequence: CDR1 MNHEY, CDR2 SMNVEV (reference sequence). The chain's CDR3 is CASSLPQGMSEQFF. CDR3 nucleotides: TGTGCCAGCAGTTTGCCCCAGGGTATGAGTGAGCAGTTCTTC.

The CDR3 nucleotides read TGTGCCAGCAGCGGACGGGACGTAGACGGGGAGCTGTTTTTT. This translates into CASSGRDVDGELFF. V gene TRBV5-4 combines with J gene TRBJ2-2; either TRBD1 or TRBD2 may fit D (5 bases each). The germline V gene has CDR1 SGHNT and CDR2 YYREEE (reference sequence). V lost 4 bases to trimming and J lost 7 bases, with 14 bases between them. The CDR3 is made up of 14 amino acids. The whole variable domain, filled in from reference TRBV5-4 and TRBJ2-2, reads ETGVTQSPTHLIKTRGQQVTLRCSSQSGHNTVSWYQQALGQGPQFIFQYYREEENGRGNFPPRFSGLQFPNYSSELNVNALELDDSALYLCASSGRDVDGELFFGEGSRLTVL.

CDR3 bases: TGTGCCATCAGTGAGCCGTCAGCGGGAGACGTGGGCAATGAGCAGTTCTTC. Encoded protein: CAISEPSAGDVGNEQFF. J is TRBJ2-1 and V is TRBV10-3; 8 nucleotides align to TRBD2. The germline CDR1 and CDR2 sequences are ENHRY and SYGVKD. The CDR3 extends over 17 amino acids. V gave up 2 bases and J gave up 6 bases; unmatched junction bases: 12.

The CDR3 DNA follows: TGCGCCAGCAGCCAAGTCTTCAATCAGCCCCAGCATTTT. Translation: CASSQVFNQPQHF. The chain is built from TRBV4-3 and TRBJ1-5; no clear D gene. Trimming shortened V by 1 base and J by 3 bases, and 4 bases separated the two germline ends. This CDR3 is 13 amino acids long. CDR1 LGHNA and CDR2 YSLEER come from the germline V gene.

The V call is TRBV13, the J call TRBJ1-3; 10 bases agree with TRBD1. The CDR3 sequence is 17 residues long. V lost 1 base to trimming and J lost 7 bases; unmatched junction nucleotides: 10. CDR1 is PRHDT and CDR2 is FYEKMQ in the germline V gene (reference sequence). This chain's CDR3 is CASSLARDRGIWNTIYF. The CDR3, as DNA: TGTGCCAGCAGCTTAGCCCGGGACAGGGGTATTTGGAACACCATATATTTT.

The rearrangement uses TRBV9 and TRBJ1-1, with a tentative D call TRBD1 (6 bases). Germline CDR1 reads SGDLS; CDR2 reads YYNGEE. V lost 4 bases, J lost 0 bases, and 13 bases lay in between. The CDR3 sequence is 15 residues long. The CDR3 coding sequence is TGTGCCAGCAGCAGGTCCGACAGGTTGAACACTGAAGCTTTCTTT. Translation gives CASSRSDRLNTEAFF.

This clone was counted once. The chain links TRBV6-1 to TRBJ1-5; D perhaps matches TRBD1 (6 bases). Germline values: CDR1 MNHNS, CDR2 SASEGT. The CDR3 sequence is 15 residues long. V lost 4 bases and J 1 base, leaving 11 bases between the germline ends. The CDR3 loop is CASSGWGASNQPQHF. As DNA, the CDR3 is TGTGCCAGCAGTGGATGGGGGGCGAGCAATCAGCCCCAGCATTTT.

The chain carries TRBV10-1 and TRBJ2-3; TRBD1 might be the D (5 bases). The V and J ends lost 5 bases and 4 bases respectively, with 16 bases between them. The CDR3 consists of 15 residues. Germline values: CDR1 WNHNN, CDR2 SYGVQD (reference sequence). CDR3 nucleotide sequence: TGCGCCAGCAGTAATAGGGGTTCTTCGGCAGATACGCAGTATTTT. Residues: CASSNRGSSADTQYF.

DNA for the CDR3: TGTGCCAGCAGTTACTCCCAGTTACTAGCGGGAGATGAGCAGTTCTTC. It encodes CASSYSQLLAGDEQFF. The chain is built from TRBV6-5 and TRBJ2-1, with 11 bases lining up with TRBD2. This CDR3 comprises 16 residues. The V and J ends lost 0 bases and 8 bases, in that order; junction bases with no gene match: 6. CDR1 and CDR2 from the germline V gene are MNHEY and SVGAGI.

The rearrangement links TRBV28 to TRBJ2-1, with 7 bases lining up with TRBD2. CDR1 and CDR2 from the germline V gene are MDHEN and SYDVKM. With V trimmed by 6 bases and J by 5 bases, 13 bases remained unmatched. CDR3 length equals 16 residues. In DNA form, the CDR3 reads TGTGCCAGCAGAGAATTAAAGGGGCTAGCGGACAATGAGCAGTTCTTC. Protein product: CASRELKGLADNEQFF.

The chain uses TRBV11-3 and TRBJ2-1; possibly TRBD1 for D (6 bases). This CDR3 has 16 amino acids. Trimming removed 1 base from V and 5 bases from J, with 15 bases in between. Germline V gives CDR1 SGHNT, CDR2 YENEEA. The DNA for the CDR3 is TGTGCCAGCAGCTTAGGGGGTCGACAGGCCCACAATGAGCAGTTCTTC. Translating gives CASSLGGRQAHNEQFF.

This clone was found once. This chain connects TRBV2 to TRBJ2-5; D uncertain. This CDR3 contains 15 residues. V shed 4 bases and J shed 5 bases, with 17 bases lying between them. Germline assignment: CDR1 SNHLY and CDR2 FYNNEI. Written as DNA, the CDR3 is TGTGCCAGCAGTGGGCCCCCCTCTGGCGAGGAGACCCAGTACTTC. Protein sequence: CASSGPPSGEETQYF.

The chain recombines TRBV5-1 with TRBJ2-1; TRBD2 matches 10 bases. The CDR3 is made up of 20 amino acids. In germline, CDR1 is SGHRS, CDR2 YFSETQ. After removal of 1 base from V and 1 base from J, the junction contained 14 bases not matched to a gene. The CDR3: CASSLFSLASGSTSYNEQFF. CDR3 coding DNA: TGCGCCAGCAGCTTGTTCTCGTTGGCTAGCGGGAGTACTTCCTACAATGAGCAGTTCTTC.

The chain combines TRBV7-3 with TRBJ1-2; 9 bases fit TRBD1. In germline, CDR1 is SGHTA, CDR2 FQGTGA. The V segment lost 4 bases and the J segment 4 bases; nucleotides outside the gene matches: 10. This CDR3 is built from 16 residues. The CDR3 loop reads CASSSSGTGIPYGYTF. The CDR3 bases are TGTGCCAGCAGCTCCTCCGGGACAGGGATTCCCTATGGCTACACCTTC.

This sequence joins TRBV7-9 and TRBJ1-1; 8 bases line up with TRBD1. CDR3 size: 18 residues. Germline trimming cut 2 bases from V and 10 bases from J; bases unmatched to any gene: 21. CDR1 is SEHNR, CDR2 FQNEAQ, per germline (reference sequence). CDR3 amino acids: CASSLMPNPVGTGGGAFF. As DNA, the CDR3 is TGTGCCAGCAGCTTAATGCCCAACCCGGTTGGGACAGGCGGGGGAGCTTTCTTT.